This T cell receptor (beta chain) appears in the sequencing data of a study of blood T cell repertoires in COVID-19. Study at large: COVID-19 samples, acute and convalescent, were from the United States, Italy and Spain.

The CDR3 length is 14 residues. The germline gives CDR1 MDHEN, CDR2 SYDVKM. V lost 8 bases, J lost 1 base, and 15 bases lay in between. The table came from immunoSEQ multiplex PCR; TCRdb's copy has only in-frame clones and leaves some out. This sample has about 300,000 clones, with less than 85% found just once. Sequenced material: PBMCs or T cells enriched from blood (not recorded which). The TCR comes from a woman aged 25 to 39 who had been exposed to COVID-19. V gene TRBV28 combines with J gene TRBJ2-7; D perhaps matches TRBD2 (6 bases). The DNA of the CDR3 is TGTGCCAGCCGGATAGGGGAGGTATCCTACGAGCAGTACTTC. Encoded protein: CASRIGEVSYEQYF.